These T cell receptor beta chains were read from a single sample in a study of cytomegalovirus exposure and HLA in healthy donors. The assay was immunoSEQ multiplex PCR, and TCRdb's table has in-frame clones only and misses some. The table records about 98,000 clones, under 75% of them present only once. Sequenced material: PBMCs. The source is a female donor in good health and CMV-seronegative. Both conserved end residues are part of each CDR3. The D gene is left open where the match is weak. Where a row states a size, it is once, few, many or the class of an expanded clone; other rows omit it.

clone_size	d_call	v_call	j_call	cdr3_aa	cdr3_nt
-	-	TRBV28	TRBJ2-3	CASSLGGRATGDTQYF	TGTGCCAGCAGTTTAGGAGGCCGAGCGACCGGAGATACGCAGTATTTT
-	TRBD2	TRBV10-3	TRBJ2-1	CAISGGTSNEQFF	TGTGCCATCAGTGGGGGGACTAGCAATGAGCAGTTCTTC
few	-	TRBV15	TRBJ2-3	CATSRGGVIPTDTQYF	TGTGCCACCAGCAGAGGGGGCGTGATACCCACAGATACGCAGTATTTT
-	TRBD1	TRBV7-9	TRBJ2-3	CASSSTPGTGPSDTQYF	TGTGCCAGCAGCTCCACGCCCGGGACAGGGCCTTCTGATACGCAGTATTTT
few	-	TRBV19	TRBJ1-1	CASSLLGGAGIMNTEAFF	TGTGCCAGTAGTCTCCTCGGGGGGGCCGGCATCATGAACACTGAAGCTTTCTTT
-	-	TRBV7-9	TRBJ2-3	CASSLGGAEDTQYF	TGTGCCAGCAGCTTGGGCGGGGCTGAAGATACGCAGTATTTT
-	TRBD1	TRBV9	TRBJ1-5	CASSPTGVWNQPQHF	TGTGCCAGCAGTCCTACAGGGGTATGGAATCAGCCCCAGCATTTT
-	-	TRBV27	TRBJ2-4	CASSLPLKSDF	TGTGCCAGCAGTTTGCCCCTTAAGTCGGACTTC
-	-	TRBV9	TRBJ1-2	CASGVKTGREGYTF	TGTGCCAGCGGAGTAAAAACAGGGAGAGAAGGCTACACCTTC
-	-	TRBV30	TRBJ1-1	CAWNRGNTEAFF	TGTGCCTGGAACCGGGGGAACACTGAAGCTTTCTTT
-	TRBD1	TRBV30	TRBJ1-6	CAWSVLRDRVSPLHF	TGTGCCTGGAGTGTATTGAGGGACAGGGTTTCACCCCTCCACTTT
-	TRBD2	TRBV6-6	TRBJ2-1	CASSYLTSGVYNEQFF	TGTGCCAGCAGCTACCTGACTAGCGGGGTTTACAATGAGCAGTTCTTC
few	TRBD2	TRBV10-3	TRBJ2-1	CAISRLAGGQNEQFF	TGTGCCATCAGCCGACTAGCGGGGGGGCAAAATGAGCAGTTCTTC
-	-	TRBV30	TRBJ1-2	CAWSYSLYGYTF	TGTGCCTGGAGTTACAGCCTCTATGGCTACACCTTC
-	-	TRBV29-1	TRBJ2-7	CSVYKLGNYEQYF	TGCAGCGTCTACAAACTAGGGAACTACGAGCAGTACTTC
-	TRBD1	TRBV19	TRBJ2-5	CASSIRMLTGGAFQETQYF	TGTGCCAGTAGTATAAGGATGCTCACAGGGGGCGCGTTTCAAGAGACCCAGTACTTC
medium-sized	-	TRBV6-1	TRBJ2-1	CASSEAAGEGREQFF	TGTGCCAGCAGTGAAGCCGCAGGGGAGGGGCGTGAGCAGTTCTTC
-	TRBD1	TRBV5-1	TRBJ2-5	CASSGGTGGYQETQYF	TGCGCCAGCAGCGGCGGGACAGGGGGATACCAAGAGACCCAGTACTTC
few	TRBD1	TRBV10-2	TRBJ2-4	CASGDRWNIQYF	TGCGCCAGCGGGGACAGGTGGAACATTCAGTACTTC
-	TRBD2	TRBV9	TRBJ2-4	CASSPPGAGDIQYF	TGTGCCAGCAGCCCCCCAGGAGCGGGGGACATTCAGTACTTC
-	TRBD1	TRBV7-9	TRBJ2-7	CASSFPDRGTYEQYF	TGTGCCAGCAGCTTCCCGGACAGGGGAACCTACGAGCAGTACTTC
-	TRBD2	TRBV9	TRBJ2-5	CASSESGGNLETQYF	TGTGCCAGCAGCGAGAGCGGGGGGAACTTAGAGACCCAGTACTTC
few	-	TRBV10-2	TRBJ1-1	CASSERYGEKAFF	TGCGCCAGCAGTGAGCGGTATGGAGAAAAAGCTTTCTTT
-	TRBD2	TRBV5-1	TRBJ2-1	CASSTGLASSYNEQFF	TGCGCCAGCAGCACGGGACTAGCGAGCTCCTACAATGAGCAGTTCTTC
once	-	TRBV4-1	TRBJ1-5	CASSLGSHSNQPQHF	TGCGCCAGCAGCCTCGGGAGCCATAGCAATCAGCCCCAGCATTTT
many	TRBD1	TRBV5-4	TRBJ1-1	CASSNRGRGTEAFF	TGTGCCAGCAGCAACAGGGGGCGGGGGACTGAAGCTTTCTTT
-	TRBD2	TRBV6-1	TRBJ2-1	CASSGGLADYNEQFF	TGTGCCAGCAGTGGGGGACTAGCGGACTACAATGAGCAGTTCTTC
once	TRBD1	TRBV9	TRBJ1-1	CASSVGTGLGTEAFF	TGTGCCAGCAGCGTAGGGACAGGGCTGGGTACTGAAGCTTTCTTT
once	-	TRBV6-5	TRBJ1-6	CASSTQGLNSPLHF	TGTGCCAGCAGTACACAGGGCCTTAATTCACCCCTCCACTTT
once	TRBD2	TRBV10-2	TRBJ2-1	CASSDPSGRGGNEQFF	TGCGCCAGCAGTGACCCCAGCGGGAGAGGGGGGAATGAGCAGTTCTTC
few	-	TRBV30	TRBJ2-2	CAWSHPGGRGTGELFF	TGTGCCTGGAGTCACCCCGGGGGTCGGGGCACCGGGGAGCTGTTTTTT
few	-	TRBV27	TRBJ1-5	CASSHRRVRSNQPQHF	TGTGCCAGCAGTCACCGCAGGGTTCGAAGCAATCAGCCCCAGCATTTT
-	TRBD1	TRBV5-4	TRBJ2-7	CASSSGGGSIYEQYF	TGTGCCAGCAGCTCAGGGGGCGGCTCCATCTACGAGCAGTACTTC
-	TRBD2	TRBV19	TRBJ2-5	CASSKVAGGKKETQYF	TGTGCCAGTAGTAAGGTCGCGGGAGGAAAGAAAGAGACCCAGTACTTC
-	-	TRBV6-1	TRBJ2-7	CASSERAGANYEQYF	TGTGCCAGCAGTGAAAGGGCAGGGGCCAACTACGAGCAGTACTTC
-	-	TRBV20-1	TRBJ2-3	CSASGGQAQYF	TGCAGTGCTAGTGGTGGGCAAGCGCAGTATTTT
-	TRBD2	TRBV5-6	TRBJ2-1	CASGRTSGGEEQFF	TGTGCCAGCGGCCGGACTAGCGGGGGCGAAGAGCAGTTCTTC
-	TRBD1	TRBV11-2	TRBJ2-7	CASSSITGTGAYEQYF	TGTGCCAGCAGCTCCATTACCGGGACAGGGGCCTACGAGCAGTACTTC
few	-	TRBV30	TRBJ1-5	CAWSVRGEQPQHF	TGTGCCTGGAGTGTACGAGGTGAACAGCCCCAGCATTTT
-	TRBD2	TRBV5-1	TRBJ2-4	CASSPQSGRDIQYF	TGCGCCAGCAGCCCACAGAGCGGGAGGGACATTCAGTACTTC
-	-	TRBV29-1	TRBJ1-1	CSVPGTEAFF	TGCAGCGTCCCCGGGACAGAAGCTTTCTTT
-	-	TRBV6-4	TRBJ2-3	CASSDTGGSTDTQYF	TGTGCCAGCAGTGACACGGGCGGGAGCACAGATACGCAGTATTTT
-	-	TRBV4-2	TRBJ2-2	CASSSPEVNTGELFF	TGTGCCAGCAGTTCACCGGAGGTTAACACCGGGGAGCTGTTTTTT
-	TRBD1	TRBV6-1	TRBJ1-5	CASSPGQGIYQPQHF	TGTGCCAGCAGTCCGGGACAGGGGATCTATCAGCCCCAGCATTTT
-	TRBD1	TRBV7-9	TRBJ1-5	CASSQGTGGAGVGNQPQHF	TGTGCCAGCAGCCAAGGGACAGGGGGCGCCGGGGTTGGCAATCAGCCCCAGCATTTT
-	-	TRBV7-2	TRBJ2-7	CASSLGVIKNSYEQYF	TGTGCCAGCAGCTTAGGAGTGATTAAAAACTCCTACGAGCAGTACTTC
-	TRBD1	TRBV19	TRBJ1-3	CASSSLSGGTFFLESRNTIYF	TGTGCCAGTAGTTCCCTTTCAGGGGGTACCTTTTTCCTGGAATCCAGAAACACCATATATTTT
-	TRBD2	TRBV4-1	TRBJ2-1	CASSQVRAGGQYNEQFF	TGCGCCAGCAGCCAAGTCCGGGCGGGGGGCCAATACAATGAGCAGTTCTTC
-	TRBD1	TRBV7-8	TRBJ1-5	CASSPDRVNSNQPQHF	TGTGCCAGCAGCCCGGACAGGGTAAATAGCAATCAGCCCCAGCATTTT
-	TRBD1	TRBV9	TRBJ1-3	CASSFRPGQSIGGSGNTIYF	TGTGCCAGCAGCTTTAGACCGGGACAGTCAATTGGTGGCTCTGGAAACACCATATATTTT
-	-	TRBV7-2	TRBJ2-7	CASSLFPRRYEQYF	TGTGCCAGCAGCTTATTCCCTAGGAGGTACGAGCAGTACTTC
-	TRBD1	TRBV19	TRBJ1-6	CASMEAVGTGLNSPLHF	TGTGCCAGTATGGAAGCTGTGGGGACAGGGCTTAATTCACCCCTCCACTTT
-	TRBD2	TRBV7-3	TRBJ2-3	CASSLTSPGGHTDTQYF	TGTGCCAGCAGCTTAACATCCCCGGGAGGCCACACAGATACGCAGTATTTT
-	-	TRBV2	TRBJ2-5	CASVGAQAGFRIKTETQYF	TGTGCCAGCGTAGGAGCTCAAGCGGGCTTCCGAATAAAAACCGAGACCCAGTACTTC
once	-	TRBV4-3	TRBJ1-3	CASSQGRKFSGNTIYF	TGCGCCAGCAGCCAAGGGAGGAAGTTCTCTGGAAACACCATATATTTT